This entry lists 30 T cell receptor beta chains sequenced from one sample in a study of control samples from healthy donors and cancer patients. Here immunoSEQ multiplex PCR was the method, and the copy in TCRdb shows in-frame clones only, minus some. The sample carries about 110,000 clones, 70% to 85% recorded once. The sequenced material came from blood. These TCRs come from a man between 18 and 29 years old in good health.

The chain recombines TRBV25-1 with TRBJ2-7; a weak D match, TRBD2 (6 bases). V lost 0 bases and J lost 3, with 9 bases in between. There are 14 residues in the CDR3. The germline CDR1 and CDR2 sequences are MGHDK and SYGVNS. DNA for the CDR3: TGTGCCAGCAGTGAATATGGGCGGGGCTACGAGCAGTACTTC. Translation gives CASSEYGRGYEQYF.

V is TRBV6-1 and J is TRBJ1-2; tentatively, D is TRBD1 (6 bases). There are 16 residues in the CDR3. V was shortened by 4 bases and J by 6 bases, with 21 bases between the two germline ends. Germline V gene sequence: CDR1 MNHNS, CDR2 SASEGT. CDR3 amino acids: CASSVDLSVGGDGYTF. The CDR3, as DNA: TGTGCCAGCAGTGTGGATTTGTCGGTTGGGGGCGATGGCTACACCTTC.

The chain is built from TRBV6-5 and TRBJ2-1; D might be TRBD1 (6 bases). The CDR3 spans 15 residues. The V end was cut by 10 bases, the J end by 0 bases, with 16 bases between. Germline V lookup: CDR1 MNHEY, CDR2 SVGAGI. The CDR3 here is CATSDSGFSYNEQFF. CDR3 coding DNA: TGTGCCACTTCGGACAGTGGCTTCTCCTACAATGAGCAGTTCTTC.

This rearrangement joins TRBV5-1 to TRBJ2-1, with 8 bases identical to TRBD2. Germline V lookup: CDR1 SGHRS, CDR2 YFSETQ. V lost 0 bases to trimming and J lost 7 bases; unmatched junction nucleotides: 6. The CDR3 spans 15 residues. CDR3 DNA sequence: TGCGCCAGCAGCTTGGTACTAGCGGAGAGAAATGAGCAGTTCTTC. This sequence encodes CASSLVLAERNEQFF.

The chain is built from TRBV7-2 and TRBJ1-6; 7 bases match TRBD1. CDR1 SGHTA and CDR2 FQGNSA come from the germline V gene. CDR3 length: 15 amino acids. Trimming at V came to 5 bases and at J to 7 bases, leaving 8 bases not matched to a gene. CDR3: CASSPGGRGNSPLHF. DNA for the CDR3: TGTGCCAGCAGCCCAGGCGGCAGGGGGAATTCACCCCTCCACTTT.

The chain uses TRBV14 and TRBJ2-7; 11 positions agree with TRBD2. V lost 3 bases and J lost 4; bases outside the gene matches: 8. The CDR3 runs 16 residues. The V gene's germline CDR1 is SGHDN and CDR2 FVKESK. The CDR3 spells CASSQGPGLAEYEQYF. CDR3 nucleotide sequence: TGTGCCAGCAGCCAGGGACCGGGACTAGCGGAATACGAGCAGTACTTC.

This clone was seen a handful of times. The rearrangement uses TRBV7-6 and TRBJ2-3; TRBD1 matches at 10 bases. The CDR3 runs 15 residues. Germline-derived CDR1 and CDR2 are SGHVS and FNYEAQ. V shed 5 bases and J 2 bases; nucleotides not matched to a gene: 4. As DNA, the CDR3 is TGTGCCAGCAGCCGACAGGGGGCCATCACAGATACGCAGTATTTT. The encoded protein is CASSRQGAITDTQYF. The full variable domain, rest sourced from reference TRBV7-6 and TRBJ2-3, is GAGVSQSPRYKVTKRGQDVALRCDPISGHVSLYWYRQALGQGPEFLTYFNYEAQQDKSGLPNDRFSAERPEGSISTLTIQRTEQRDSAMYRCASSRQGAITDTQYFGPGTRLTVL.

This clone has a handful of counts. The gene calls are TRBV4-2 and TRBJ2-3; D is uncertain. The CDR3 spans 17 residues. V was cut by 1 base and J by 1 base, with 15 bases left in between. Per germline, CDR1 LGHNA and CDR2 YNFKEQ. The CDR3 DNA sequence: TGTGCCAGCAGCCAAGTAAGGCTCACAGTACGCACAGATACGCAGTATTTT. Encoded protein: CASSQVRLTVRTDTQYF.

The chain combines TRBV5-6 with TRBJ1-2; tentative D call: TRBD1 (6 bases). Germline V gene sequence: CDR1 SGHDT, CDR2 YYEEEE. Trimming took 5 bases from V and 0 from J, leaving 20 bases between them. CDR3 length equals 17 residues. The CDR3 is CASRPLRGPLTNYGYTF. CDR3 nucleotides: TGTGCCAGCAGGCCCCTCAGGGGACCCCTGACTAACTATGGCTACACCTTC.

The chain employs TRBV6-1 and TRBJ2-7; D is unclear. Germline V gene lookup returns CDR1 MNHNS and CDR2 SASEGT. The CDR3 runs to 13 residues. V lost 0 bases and J 7 bases, leaving 10 bases between the germline ends. The CDR3 coding sequence is TGTGCCAGCAGTGAAGCGAAGGGAATAGAGCAGTACGTC. Protein: CASSEAKGIEQYV.

The genes are TRBV12-3 or TRBV12-4 and TRBJ1-1; D is ambiguous. V was cut by 1 base and J by 1 base, with 4 bases left in between. The CDR3 extends over 13 amino acids. For the CDR3, the DNA is TGTGCCAGCAGTTTAGGACAGAACACTGAAGCTTTCTTT. Its translation is CASSLGQNTEAFF.

The rearrangement links TRBV15 to TRBJ1-2; the match to TRBD1 covers 7 bases. There are 18 residues in the CDR3. Per the germline V gene, CDR1 is LNHNV and CDR2 is YYDKDF (reference sequence). V was clipped by 3 bases and J by 3 bases; unmatched bases: 16. CDR3 DNA sequence: TGTGCCACCAGCAGTTTACCGGGACAGTCGGGCGTCGACTATGGCTACACCTTC. Protein: CATSSLPGQSGVDYGYTF.

This rearrangement joins TRBV18 to TRBJ1-2, with 7 bases lining up with TRBD1. The CDR3 length is 14 residues. Trimming cost V 5 bases and J 7 bases; bases outside gene matches: 10. Germline V lookup: CDR1 KGHSH, CDR2 LQKENI. DNA for the CDR3: TGTGCCAGCTCATCAAGAGACAGGGAGGGTGGCTACACCTTC. Amino acid sequence: CASSSRDREGGYTF.

The gene calls are TRBV7-9 and TRBJ2-5, with a weak D call TRBD2 (6 bases). The CDR3 consists of 15 residues. CDR1 and CDR2 (germline): SEHNR, FQNEAQ (reference sequence). Trimming took 5 bases from V and 2 from J, leaving 15 bases between them. CDR3 nucleotide sequence: TGTGCCAGCAGCGTTGAGGGACTCCCGCAAGAGACCCAGTACTTC. Its protein product is CASSVEGLPQETQYF.

This clone was recorded only once. The J gene is TRBJ1-4, the V gene TRBV5-1, with D possibly TRBD1 on 6 matching bases. Per germline, CDR1 SGHRS and CDR2 YFSETQ. Trimming removed 1 base from V and 8 bases from J, with 9 bases in between. The CDR3 runs to 13 residues. The CDR3 sequence is CASSLTGREKLFF. In DNA, the CDR3 is TGCGCCAGCAGCTTGACAGGGCGGGAAAAACTGTTTTTT.

This chain links TRBV21-1 with TRBJ1-1; the table names TRBD1, a call not compared with the DNA. TRBV21-1 is given as a pseudogene. This CDR3 has 15 amino acids. CDR3 DNA: TGTGCCAGCAGCAAAAAAACAGGGGAGGACACTGAAGCTTTCTTT. The encoded protein is CASSKKTGEDTEAFF.

J is TRBJ2-3 and V is TRBV6-5; TRBD2 aligns across 7 bases. Losses at the gene ends were 0 bases for V and 2 bases for J; bases not matched to a gene: 2. This CDR3 comprises 15 residues. Germline V CDR1 and CDR2: MNHEY, SVGAGI. CDR3 in DNA: TGTGCCAGCAGTTACTCGGCGGGGGACACAGATACGCAGTATTTT. Translation gives CASSYSAGDTDTQYF.

The CDR3 region has the DNA TGCAGCGCCGGGACAGGGGACTACAATGAGCAGTTCTTC. It codes for CSAGTGDYNEQFF. This chain links TRBV29-1 with TRBJ2-1; TRBD1 aligns across 10 bases. The CDR3 is made up of 13 amino acids. Germline-derived CDR1 and CDR2 are SQVTM and ANQGSEA. The ends lost 7 bases at V and 3 bases at J; junction bases unmatched: 3.

Only a few counts were recorded for this clone. The chain couples TRBV19 to TRBJ1-3; D remains unclear. With 6 bases removed from V and 0 bases from J, the gap between germline ends came to 9 bases. This CDR3 is built from 14 residues. Germline V CDR1 and CDR2: LNHDA, SQIVND (reference sequence). The CDR3, as DNA: TGTGCCAGTAGAGAATGGCCCTCTGGAAACACCATATATTTT. Translated: CASREWPSGNTIYF.

The chain carries TRBV6-5 and TRBJ1-6; D gene unclear. Trimming left V 2 bases short and J 10 bases short, with 6 bases between. CDR1 is MNHEY and CDR2 is SVGAGI in the germline V gene. The CDR3 has 12 residues. The CDR3 DNA sequence: TGTGCCAGCAGTTACCTCAAATCACCCCTCCACTTT. Protein sequence: CASSYLKSPLHF.

CDR3 sequence reads: CASSLADEQFF. CDR3 bases: TGTGCCAGCAGCTTAGCGGATGAGCAGTTCTTC. The rearrangement joins TRBV11-3 to TRBJ2-1; D gene ambiguous. Between the trimmed V and J ends, which lost 1 base and 8 bases, there was a span of 3 bases. The V gene's germline CDR1 is SGHNT and CDR2 YENEEA. This CDR3 region has 11 residues.

This chain joins TRBV12-5 and TRBJ1-1; no clear D gene. Trimming cost V 7 bases and J 1 base, with 10 bases left between them. The CDR3 is made up of 13 amino acids. The germline gives CDR1 LGHNT, CDR2 FRNRAP. CDR3 nucleotides: TGTGCTAGTGCGCTCAGAGGGAACACTGAAGCTTTCTTT. Translation: CASALRGNTEAFF.

The chain uses TRBV12-5 and TRBJ2-5; 8 positions agree with TRBD2. CDR1 is LGHNT and CDR2 is FRNRAP in the germline V gene. This CDR3 has 15 amino acids. The ends lost 1 base at V and 4 bases at J; junction bases unmatched: 5. The DNA for the CDR3 is TGTGCTAGTGGTTTGGGGCGGGGGGCTTTAGAGACCCAGTACTTC. Its translation: CASGLGRGALETQYF.

This clone was seen more than once but under ten times. The chain links TRBV10-3 to TRBJ1-5; D is unclear. The length of the CDR3 is 13 residues. V was cut by 3 bases and J by 0 bases, with 3 bases left in between. CDR1 ENHRY and CDR2 SYGVKD come from the germline V gene. CDR3 amino acids: CAISDLSNQPQHF. The CDR3 DNA follows: TGTGCCATCAGTGACCTTAGCAATCAGCCCCAGCATTTT.

Concerning this clone: One junction end disagrees with the germline gene, perhaps due to a read error. The same CDR3 can be traced to other DNA sequences in this sample. This chain's CDR3 is CASSERIGGSSYNEQFF. The CDR3 nucleotides read TGTGCCAGTAGTGAGCGTATAGGGGGGAGCTCCTACAATGAGCAGTTCTTC. The rearrangement joins TRBV6-1 to TRBJ2-1, with D perhaps TRBD1 or TRBD2 (6 bases each). Germline CDR1 is MNHNS and CDR2 is SASEGT. The CDR3 length is 17 residues.

J is TRBJ1-1 and V is TRBV7-8; unclear D gene. The CDR3 sequence is 12 residues long. Germline lookup yields CDR1 SGHVS and CDR2 FQNEAQ. The germline V and J ends were trimmed by 7 bases and 3 bases, with 9 bases remaining between them. CDR3 sequence: CASNGAYTEAFF. Written as DNA, the CDR3 is TGTGCCAGCAATGGCGCGTACACTGAAGCTTTCTTT. Complete variable domain (other parts from reference TRBV7-8 and TRBJ1-1): GAGVSQSPRYKVAKRGQDVALRCDPISGHVSLFWYQQALGQGPEFLTYFQNEAQLDKSGLPSDRFFAERPEGSVSTLKIQRTQQEDSAVYLCASNGAYTEAFFGQGTRLTVV.

This chain connects TRBV6-1 to TRBJ2-3, with 10 bases aligning to TRBD1. The CDR3 totals 15 residues. Looked up from germline, CDR1 is MNHNS and CDR2 is SASEGT. V trimming: 2 bases; J trimming: 3 bases; junction bases outside the gene matches: 2. The CDR3 coding sequence is TGTGCCAGCAGTGAAAGGGACAGGGGTACAGATACGCAGTATTTT. Protein: CASSERDRGTDTQYF.

The chain recombines TRBV11-2 with TRBJ2-5; a possible D gene is TRBD1 (6 bases). CDR1 SGHAT and CDR2 FQNNGV come from the germline V gene. The CDR3 is made up of 14 amino acids. V lost 5 bases to trimming and J lost 6 bases, with 16 bases between them. The CDR3 nucleotides read TGTGCCAGCAGCCGAGTACAGGGTATACAGACCCAGTACTTC. Protein: CASSRVQGIQTQYF.

CDR3 amino acids: CASSSRVRDSGANVLTF. CDR3 sequence (DNA): TGTGCCAGCAGCTCCCGAGTTAGGGACTCTGGGGCCAACGTCCTGACTTTC. V usage is TRBV5-4 and J usage is TRBJ2-6; D uncertain. Trimming took 3 bases from V and 0 from J, leaving 13 bases between them. This CDR3 is 17 amino acids long. CDR1 is SGHNT, CDR2 YYREEE, per germline (reference sequence).

The genes are TRBV30 and TRBJ2-7; D is uncertain. Germline CDR1 reads GTSNPN; CDR2 reads SVGIG (reference sequence). The CDR3 runs 13 residues. The V and J ends lost 0 bases and 3 bases respectively, with 9 bases between them. The CDR3 DNA reads as TGTGCCTGGAGTGTCTCCGGGCTCTACGAGCAGTACTTC. Its translation is CAWSVSGLYEQYF.